The 17 T cell receptor beta chains below were found in one sample sequenced in a study of T-cell reconstitution after alpha-beta-depleted transplantation in children. Preparing the TCRbeta library involved the use of unique molecular identifiers. TCRdb re-analysed the PCR reads in MiXCR, keeping a single row per CDR3 protein. The sample consists of 200,000 to 300,000 distinct CDR3 sequences, 6.5% to 10% of them appearing once. Source: PBMCs, mostly from graft donor cells, taken 180 days after TCRalphabeta/CD19-depleted stem cell transplant. These receptors were taken from a male patient under 18 who had a stem cell transplant for acute lymphoblastic leukemia, so the T cells may come from the graft donor.

Ten or more counts support this clonotype. The V call is TRBV5-1, the J call TRBJ1-2; TRBD1 is a possible D gene (5 bases). Looked up from germline, CDR1 is SGHRS and CDR2 is YFSETQ. Trimming left V 0 bases short and J 8 bases short, with 17 bases between. The CDR3 runs to 15 residues. The CDR3 nucleotides read TGCGCCAGCAGCTTGGGCCAGGGCGGCTCAGTGGGCTACACCTTC. As protein: CASSLGQGGSVGYTF.

Regarding this clonotype: A read error may explain this, as a much larger clone is one base away. The chain uses TRBV20-1 and TRBJ1-5; unclear D gene. CDR1 is DFQATT and CDR2 is SNEGSKA in the germline V gene (reference sequence). V was trimmed by 5 bases and J by 3 bases, leaving 17 bases between them. The CDR3 has 15 residues. CDR3 loop: CSAGARALFNQPQHF. The CDR3 DNA follows: TGCAGTGCTGGAGCCCGGGCCTTGTTCAATCAGCCCCAGCATTTT.

In regard to this clonotype: A much larger clone lies a single base off, so this may be a read error. The chain is built from TRBV9 and TRBJ1-4; a possible D gene is TRBD1 (5 bases). The V gene's germline CDR1 is SGDLS and CDR2 YYNGEE. This CDR3 region has 18 residues. CDR3 DNA sequence: TGTGCCAGCAGCTTACGGCCAGTTGGGGGAAGGGACCGTGAAAACCTGTTTTTT. Residues: CASSLRPVGGRDRENLFF.

This clonotype was counted ten times or more. This rearrangement joins TRBV28 to TRBJ2-1; TRBD2 aligns across 11 bases. The junction had 8 bases not matched to a gene; V was cut back by 4 bases and J by 3 bases. Germline V gene sequence: CDR1 MDHEN, CDR2 SYDVKM. This CDR3 contains 17 residues. In DNA form, the CDR3 reads TGTGCCAGCAGTTCCCTAGGGACTAGCGGTCTCTACAATGAGCAGTTCTTC. This translates into CASSSLGTSGLYNEQFF.

The table lists this clonotype with many counts. The chain combines TRBV4-3 with TRBJ1-1; D ambiguous. Trimming took 0 bases from V and 5 from J, leaving 16 bases between them. CDR3 size: 16 residues. The V gene's germline CDR1 is LGHNA and CDR2 YSLEER. CDR3 coding DNA: TGCGCCAGCAGCCAAGAATTCGGTCAGGAAAGGACTGAAGCTTTCTTT. This gives the protein CASSQEFGQERTEAFF.

This clonotype was picked up many times. This chain joins TRBV28 and TRBJ1-1; perhaps TRBD1 as D (6 bases). Trimming pared 6 bases from V and 0 bases from J, leaving 11 bases between. The CDR3 covers 14 residues. CDR1 MDHEN and CDR2 SYDVKM come from the germline V gene. The CDR3 DNA follows: TGTGCCAGCAGCAAGGGGGGTTTGAACACTGAAGCTTTCTTT. Its protein product is CASSKGGLNTEAFF.

This clonotype appeared many times. The J gene is TRBJ1-1, the V gene TRBV9; D gene ambiguous. Germline loops: CDR1 SGDLS, CDR2 YYNGEE. This CDR3 region has 14 residues. Trimming left V 0 bases short and J 1 base short, with 7 bases between. The CDR3 loop reads CASSVEPTNTEAFF. The CDR3 nucleotides read TGTGCCAGCAGCGTAGAACCGACGAACACTGAAGCTTTCTTT.

The chain recombines TRBV2 with TRBJ1-1, with D possibly TRBD1 on 5 matching bases. Germline loops: CDR1 SNHLY, CDR2 FYNNEI. CDR3 length: 15 amino acids. Here the CDR3 reads CTIRRQGGRNTEAFF. The CDR3 region has the DNA TGTACCATCAGGAGGCAGGGAGGGAGGAACACTGAAGCTTTCTTT.

This clonotype was picked up many times. This chain links TRBV4-2 with TRBJ2-3, with TRBD2 matching over 9 bases. CDR1 and CDR2 (germline): LGHNA, YNFKEQ. The CDR3 extends over 17 amino acids. V was pared by 0 bases and J by 1 base, with 5 bases of the junction left unmatched. In DNA form, the CDR3 reads TGTGCCAGCAGCCAAGAGGGGCGGGGGGGATGCACAGATACGCAGTATTTT. Translated, it gives CASSQEGRGGCTDTQYF.

In its sample, this clonotype was seen many times. The J gene is TRBJ1-6, the V gene TRBV5-6; D call uncertain. CDR1 is SGHDT and CDR2 is YYEEEE in the germline V gene. The CDR3 sequence is 15 residues long. Trimming removed 4 bases at V and 6 bases at J, with 14 bases between. In DNA form, the CDR3 reads TGTGCCAGCAGCCCGGGCCTCCGGCGTAATTCACCCCTCCACTTT. It specifies CASSPGLRRNSPLHF.

This clonotype has a count of ten or more. The rearrangement uses TRBV28 and TRBJ2-7; TRBD1 agrees at 10 bases. Germline CDR1 is MDHEN and CDR2 is SYDVKM. This CDR3 spans 16 amino acids. Unmatched junction bases numbered 7, after V lost 5 bases and J lost 0 bases. CDR3 nucleotide sequence: TGTGCCAGCAGTCTATCGGGACAGGGGATCTCCTACGAGCAGTACTTC. It specifies CASSLSGQGISYEQYF.

This clonotype was detected many times. The V call is TRBV9, the J call TRBJ2-1; D tentatively fits TRBD1 or TRBD2 (6 bases each). The germline CDR1 and CDR2 sequences are SGDLS and YYNGEE. This CDR3 comprises 14 residues. Trimming removed 1 base at V and 8 bases at J, with 13 bases between. For the CDR3, the DNA is TGTGCCAGCAGCGTAACCGGGGGCCGTGATGAGCAGTTCTTC. Amino acids: CASSVTGGRDEQFF.

This clonotype has ten or more counts. CDR3 loop: CASSSRGAGNTIYF. The CDR3 DNA sequence: TGTGCCAGCAGTTCCAGGGGGGCCGGAAACACCATATATTTT. The chain links TRBV6-5 to TRBJ1-3; 7 nucleotides align to TRBD1. The CDR3 totals 14 residues. The V gene end was trimmed by 4 bases and the J gene end by 4 bases; junction bases not matched to a gene: 4. The germline V gene encodes CDR1 MNHEY and CDR2 SVGAGI.

The V call is TRBV6-2 or TRBV6-3, the J call TRBJ2-4; unclear D gene. Trimming stripped 6 bases from V and 9 bases from J, with 15 bases between. Germline V gene sequence: CDR1 MNHEY, CDR2 SVGEGT. The CDR3 is 13 amino acids. As DNA, the CDR3 is TGTGCCAGCAGCCACCGGGCCTCCGCCATTCAGTACTTC. Protein product: CASSHRASAIQYF.

In its sample, this clonotype was seen many times. J is TRBJ2-3 and V is TRBV11-2; perhaps TRBD2 as D (6 bases). V lost 4 bases to trimming and J lost 0 bases, with 23 bases between them. CDR3 length: 19 amino acids. The germline V gene encodes CDR1 SGHAT and CDR2 FQNNGV. CDR3 in DNA: TGTGCCAGCAGCTCTAGCTCCCGGAGTCTAGCGCTAAGCACAGATACGCAGTATTTT. Its protein product is CASSSSSRSLALSTDTQYF.

In the case of this clonotype: This clone may be a read error of a much larger clone one base away. The V call is TRBV15, the J call TRBJ2-5; D tentatively fits TRBD1 or TRBD2 (6 bases each). CDR3 length: 17 amino acids. Germline values: CDR1 LNHNV, CDR2 YYDKDF (reference sequence). The CDR3: CPTSRGTTGLFKGTQYF. CDR3 in DNA: TGTCCCACCAGCAGGGGAACTACGGGACTTTTTAAGGGGACCCAGTACTTC.

This clonotype appeared many times. V gene TRBV12-3 or TRBV12-4 combines with J gene TRBJ2-2, with 9 positions matching TRBD1. The CDR3 is 15 residues long. The junction had 5 bases not matched to a gene; V was cut back by 5 bases and J by 4 bases. The CDR3 coding sequence is TGTGCCAGCAGTCCGGGACAGGGAGCCACCGGGGAGCTGTTTTTT. Protein: CASSPGQGATGELFF.